A selection of T cell receptor beta chains follows, all from one sample in a study of T cells in localized non-small cell lung cancer. Generated by immunoSEQ multiplex PCR, the TCRdb table keeps only in-frame clones and is missing some. The sample gives over 70,000 clones, approximately 87% of which show up once; 21% is in the top ten. The source was peripheral blood, collected before any cancer treatment. All receptors derive from a male donor at least 60 years old with stage III squamous cell lung carcinoma. Both conserved end residues are part of each CDR3. A D gene is named only where the DNA matches it firmly. Expanded clones are given a class, and other clones once, few, many or no size at all.

TRBJ1-6,NA,TRBV6-1,NA,TGTGCCAGCAGTGAAGCCCTAGTGGGGAATTCACCCCTCCACTTT,CASSEALVGNSPLHF
TRBJ2-3,NA,TRBV2,NA,TGTGCCAGCAGCTTGTTCGGTTACGGCACAGATACGCAGTATTTT,CASSLFGYGTDTQYF
TRBJ1-1,medium-sized,TRBV29-1,NA,TGCAGCGTTGAGGCAGGGTCTCCCCGCACTGAAGCTTTCTTT,CSVEAGSPRTEAFF
TRBJ1-3,NA,TRBV11-2,NA,TGTGCCAGCAGCTTAGGGACAAGCTCTGGAAACACCATATATTTT,CASSLGTSSGNTIYF
TRBJ1-5,NA,TRBV6-7,NA,TGTGCCAGCAGTTACTTGGCCCCCTTAGGGAAAAGCAATCAGCCCCAGCATTTT,CASSYLAPLGKSNQPQHF
TRBJ2-1,NA,TRBV4-1,TRBD2,TGCGCCAGCAGTTTCCAGACTAGCGGGGGGACTGAGCAGTTCTTC,CASSFQTSGGTEQFF
TRBJ2-1,NA,TRBV19,NA,TGTGCCAGTACCCCCACAGGGAGCTCCTACAATGAGCAGTTCTTC,CASTPTGSSYNEQFF
TRBJ2-1,NA,TRBV5-1,NA,TGCGCCAGCAGCGGCGGGCGCTTTGGTTTTGTGCAGTTCTTC,CASSGGRFGFVQFF
TRBJ1-5,once,TRBV5-5,NA,TGTGCCAGCAGCTTAGCGGCACGGAGTCAGCCCCAGCATTTT,CASSLAARSQPQHF
TRBJ1-6,NA,TRBV6-1,NA,TGTGCCAGCAGTGAAGGTCATAAAGAATCACCCCTCCACTTT,CASSEGHKESPLHF
TRBJ1-2,few,TRBV13,NA,TGTGCCAGCAGCTCACGACCCGGGTCCAGCTTGTTACGCTATGGCTACACCTTC,CASSSRPGSSLLRYGYTF
TRBJ1-6,once,TRBV30,NA,TGTGCCTGGCGAGGGCAGGGTAATTCACCCCTCCACTTT,CAWRGQGNSPLHF
TRBJ1-3,NA,TRBV10-3,NA,TGTGCCATCAGGCAGGGCCCTGGAAACACCATATATTTT,CAIRQGPGNTIYF
TRBJ1-2,NA,TRBV5-6,NA,TGTGCCAGCAGCTTTCCCCAGGCTAACTATGGCTACACCTTC,CASSFPQANYGYTF
TRBJ2-5,NA,TRBV15,NA,TGTGCCACCAGCAGAGATAAGCGGACCCAGTACTTC,CATSRDKRTQYF
TRBJ1-5,NA,TRBV19,NA,TGTGCCAGTAGGATTGGTGGGTTTACGGGCAATCAGCCCCAGCATTTT,CASRIGGFTGNQPQHF
TRBJ2-2,NA,TRBV19,NA,TGTGCCAGTAGTTCAGCGAGGCGCGGCACCGGGGAGCTGTTTTTT,CASSSARRGTGELFF
TRBJ2-7,NA,TRBV6-5,NA,TGTGCCAGCAGGAGGGGGACTTCGACCTACGAGCAGTACTTC,CASRRGTSTYEQYF
TRBJ2-1,NA,TRBV7-8,NA,TGTGCCAGCGGGAAGTCCGAATACAATGAGCAGTTCTTC,CASGKSEYNEQFF
TRBJ2-2,NA,TRBV19,NA,TGTGCCAGTAGTATTGCCAGTAACACCGGGGAGCTGTTTTTT,CASSIASNTGELFF
TRBJ2-1,NA,TRBV6-1,NA,TGTGCCAGCTCCCTTTACAATGAGCAGTTCTTC,CASSLYNEQFF
TRBJ1-1,NA,TRBV7-9,NA,TGTGCCAGCAGCTTAGCAGGGGTTAACACTGAAGCTTTCTTT,CASSLAGVNTEAFF
TRBJ2-1,once,TRBV25-1,TRBD1,TGTGCCAGCAGTGAAGGACAGGGCGGCGAGCAGTTCTTC,CASSEGQGGEQFF
TRBJ1-2,once,TRBV11-2,NA,TGTGCCAGCAGCTTAGATAGGGGACCCTATGGCTACACCTTC,CASSLDRGPYGYTF
TRBJ2-5,NA,TRBV19,NA,TGTGCCAGTCATAGTATGGCCGGGGGAGAGACCCAGTACTTC,CASHSMAGGETQYF
TRBJ2-3,NA,TRBV16,NA,TGTGCCAGCAGCCAATCTTTGCAGGGCACAGATACGCAGTATTTT,CASSQSLQGTDTQYF
TRBJ1-5,NA,TRBV5-1,NA,TGCGCCAGCAGCCTCCTAGGAGATAGCAATCAGCCCCAGCATTTT,CASSLLGDSNQPQHF
TRBJ1-6,NA,TRBV2,NA,TGTGCCAGCACATCAGAGAATTCACCCCTCCACTTT,CASTSENSPLHF
TRBJ1-1,NA,TRBV5-1,NA,TGCGCCAGCAGCTTGGCCGTCGGGGGACGGACCACTGAAGCTTTCTTT,CASSLAVGGRTTEAFF
TRBJ2-3,few,TRBV11-1,NA,TGTGCCAGCAGCTTCGGAGATACGCAGTATTTT,CASSFGDTQYF
TRBJ2-7,NA,TRBV5-1,NA,TGCGCCAGCAGCTTGGATTGGGGGAACTCCTACGAGCAGTACTTC,CASSLDWGNSYEQYF
TRBJ1-5,NA,TRBV6-6,NA,TGTGCCAGCACCGGGGGGGGTGGAAGCAATCAGCCCCAGCATTTT,CASTGGGGSNQPQHF
TRBJ1-5,once,TRBV2,NA,TGTGCCAGCAGTGAAATGTGGCGGGGGAGCAATCAGCCCCAGCATTTT,CASSEMWRGSNQPQHF
TRBJ1-2,NA,TRBV6-1,TRBD1,TGTGCCAGCAACACAGGGGTTGACGGCTACACCTTC,CASNTGVDGYTF
TRBJ1-4,NA,TRBV30,NA,TGTGCCTGGAGTGTGATGGGCAGGGGAGATGAAAAACTGTTTTTT,CAWSVMGRGDEKLFF
TRBJ1-2,NA,TRBV4-1,NA,TGCGCCAGCAGCCAACAAGGACAGACCTATGGCTACACCTTC,CASSQQGQTYGYTF
TRBJ2-5,NA,TRBV7-9,NA,TGTGCCAGCAGTTTTGGCGAGACCCAGTACTTC,CASSFGETQYF
TRBJ1-1,NA,TRBV6-1,TRBD1,TGTGCCAGCAGTCGACAGGGGATGAACACTGAAGCTTTCTTT,CASSRQGMNTEAFF
TRBJ2-2,NA,TRBV4-1,NA,TGCGCCAGCAGCCAAGTTTCTAGCTTAAACACCGGGGAGCTGTTTTTT,CASSQVSSLNTGELFF
TRBJ1-1,NA,TRBV7-2,TRBD1,TGTGCCAGCAGCTTAGCCAGGACAGGAGGGACTGAAGCTTTCTTT,CASSLARTGGTEAFF
TRBJ1-2,NA,TRBV19,NA,TGTGCCAGCGGGGGGAACTATGGCTACACCTTC,CASGGNYGYTF
TRBJ1-4,NA,TRBV6-6,NA,TGTGCCAGCAGTTATAGTGGCCTTAATGAAAAACTGTTTTTT,CASSYSGLNEKLFF
TRBJ1-1,few,TRBV7-2,NA,TGTGCCAGCAGCTTAGAATGGTCAGCTAACACTGAAGCTTTCTTT,CASSLEWSANTEAFF
TRBJ1-2,NA,TRBV5-6,NA,TGTGCCAGCAGCTTCCAAGTATATGGCTACACCTTC,CASSFQVYGYTF
TRBJ1-6,NA,TRBV25-1,NA,TGTGCCAGCAGTGAGAGTAGCTCCTATAATTCACCCCTCCACTTT,CASSESSSYNSPLHF
TRBJ1-6,NA,TRBV19,NA,TGTGCCAGTAGTATATCCAGGGTGGGAAATTCACCCCTCCACTTT,CASSISRVGNSPLHF
TRBJ1-1,NA,TRBV19,NA,TGTGCCAGTAGTACAGGGGTTATGAACACTGAAGCTTTCTTT,CASSTGVMNTEAFF
TRBJ1-1,NA,TRBV6-5,NA,TGTGCCAGCAGTTACTCGAGAGGGGACACTGAAGCTTTCTTT,CASSYSRGDTEAFF
TRBJ1-5,NA,TRBV28,NA,TGTGCCAGCAGCGGGGAATATAGCAATCAGCCCCAGCATTTT,CASSGEYSNQPQHF
TRBJ2-5,NA,TRBV5-1,TRBD1,TGCGCCAGCAGCTTGGTGGGGACAGACAGGGAAGAGACCCAGTACTTC,CASSLVGTDREETQYF
TRBJ1-2,NA,TRBV5-1,NA,TGCGCCAGCAGCCCCACGGACGGATACTATGGCTACACCTTC,CASSPTDGYYGYTF
TRBJ2-2,NA,TRBV28,NA,TGTGCCAGCAGTCCCGGAACAGGACCCACCGGGGAGCTGTTTTTT,CASSPGTGPTGELFF
TRBJ2-1,NA,TRBV4-2,TRBD2,TGTGCCAGCAGCCAACCGGCTAGCGGGGGGGCCGCCTACAATGAGCAGTTCTTC,CASSQPASGGAAYNEQFF
TRBJ1-5,NA,TRBV6-4,NA,TGTGCCAGCAGTGAGGGTCGGGGGCAGCCCCAGCATTTT,CASSEGRGQPQHF
TRBJ1-3,NA,TRBV9,NA,TGTGCCAGCAGCGTTGCGGGCCAACTGAGCTCTGGAAACACCATATATTTT,CASSVAGQLSSGNTIYF
TRBJ2-7,NA,TRBV7-2,TRBD2,TGTGCCAGCAGCACCGGGACTAGAAGCTACGAGCAGTACTTC,CASSTGTRSYEQYF
TRBJ1-1,NA,TRBV4-2,NA,TGTGCCAGCAGCCAAGATGAGGCAGGTCGGGGGGACACTGAAGCTTTCTTT,CASSQDEAGRGDTEAFF
TRBJ2-2,NA,TRBV5-4,TRBD1,TGTGCCAGCAGCTACCGGGACAGGGGCACCGGGGAGCTGTTTTTT,CASSYRDRGTGELFF
TRBJ1-1,NA,TRBV6-5,NA,TGTGCCAGCAGCAACTGGGTTTCAAGTGAAGCTTTCTTT,CASSNWVSSEAFF